The 16 T cell receptor beta chains below come from one sample, sequenced in a study of blood T cell repertoires in COVID-19. The method was immunoSEQ multiplex PCR; TCRdb's version includes in-frame clones alone and lacks a portion of them. This sample has around 440,000 clones, with about 87% found just once. The source material was peripheral blood. The receptors stem from a woman aged 50 to 65 with COVID-19, enrolled during active disease.

This chain connects TRBV19 to TRBJ2-3; D may be TRBD1 (6 bases). V lost 3 bases and J 2 bases, leaving 21 bases between the germline ends. Germline V CDR1 and CDR2: LNHDA, SQIVND (reference sequence). The CDR3 covers 18 residues. The chain's CDR3 is CASSMMGHLDSYTDTQYF. As DNA, the CDR3 is TGTGCCAGTAGTATGATGGGGCATCTGGACAGTTACACAGATACGCAGTATTTT.

This clone was observed a few times. The chain joins TRBV4-1 to TRBJ1-1, with D uncertain. The germline V and J ends were trimmed by 0 bases and 2 bases, with 7 bases remaining between them. Germline assignment: CDR1 MGHRA and CDR2 YSYEKL. The CDR3 length is 14 residues. The CDR3 DNA follows: TGCGCCAGCAGCCAAGAACTGGTCAACACTGAAGCTTTCTTT. Protein product: CASSQELVNTEAFF.

Here the CDR3 reads CASSLAAGPTDTQYF. The CDR3 DNA reads TGTGCCAGCAGCTTGGCGGCGGGGCCCACAGATACGCAGTATTTT. The chain has TRBV5-4 and TRBJ2-3, with D maybe TRBD2 (6 bases). The CDR3 contains 15 residues. Germline CDR1 SGHNT, CDR2 YYREEE (reference sequence). V was cut by 0 bases and J by 2 bases, with 10 bases left in between.

The CDR3 bases are TGTGCCAGCAGCTCCATGACAGGATGGAACACTGAAGCTTTCTTT. It encodes CASSSMTGWNTEAFF. The chain uses TRBV5-8 and TRBJ1-1; tentatively, D is TRBD1 (6 bases). The CDR3 has 15 residues. CDR1 is SGHTS, CDR2 YDEGEE, per germline. The V end was cut by 3 bases, the J end by 1 base, with 13 bases between. The entire variable domain, with the rest obtained from reference TRBV5-8 and TRBJ1-1, is as follows: EAGVTQSPTHLIKTRGQQATLRCSPISGHTSVYWYQQALGLGLQFLLWYDEGEERNRGNFPPRFSGRQFPNYSSELNVNALELEDSALYLCASSSMTGWNTEAFFGQGTRLTVV.

The genes are TRBV5-4 and TRBJ1-4, with D perhaps matching TRBD1 (6 bases). This CDR3 comprises 13 residues. Between the trimmed V and J ends, which lost 3 bases and 7 bases, there was a span of 10 bases. CDR1 and CDR2 from the germline V gene are SGHNT and YYREEE (reference sequence). CDR3 residues: CASSWGLGEKLFF. The CDR3, as DNA: TGTGCCAGCAGCTGGGGGCTTGGTGAAAAACTGTTTTTT.

This chain connects TRBV5-6 to TRBJ2-3; D may be TRBD2 (8 bases). V lost 3 bases to trimming and J lost 2 bases, with 19 bases between them. The CDR3 runs 17 residues. Germline assignment: CDR1 SGHDT and CDR2 YYEEEE. In DNA form, the CDR3 reads TGTGCCAGCAGCTCCACCCCGGGAGGGGGCCTCACAGATACGCAGTATTTT. Encoded protein: CASSSTPGGGLTDTQYF.

The chain is built from TRBV7-9 and TRBJ2-7; TRBD1 aligns across 7 bases. The CDR3 covers 13 residues. Trimming removed 5 bases from V and 7 bases from J; junction bases left unmatched: 8. The V gene's germline CDR1 is SEHNR and CDR2 FQNEAQ (reference sequence). The CDR3 sequence is CASSLGGLGEQYF. CDR3 bases: TGTGCCAGCAGCCTAGGGGGCCTAGGGGAGCAGTACTTC.

In nucleotides, the CDR3 is TGTGCCAGCAGTTTATCCGGGACAGGGTATAACGAGCAGTACTTC. The encoded protein is CASSLSGTGYNEQYF. The rearrangement uses TRBV27 and TRBJ2-7; 9 nucleotides line up with TRBD1. Germline V gene data show CDR1 as MNHEY and CDR2 as SMNVEV (reference sequence). V lost 0 bases and J lost 5; bases outside the gene matches: 5. The CDR3 has 15 amino acids.

The CDR3: CASSYSTTEEKLFF. DNA for the CDR3: TGTGCCAGCAGTTATTCGACGACAGAAGAAAAACTGTTTTTT. The rearrangement links TRBV6-6 to TRBJ1-4; a possible D gene is TRBD1 (5 bases). The V end was cut by 3 bases, the J end by 8 bases, with 13 bases between. Germline values: CDR1 MNHNY, CDR2 SVGAGI (reference sequence). There are 14 residues in the CDR3.

The chain links TRBV23-1 to TRBJ2-3; possibly TRBD1 for D (5 bases). TRBV23-1 is noted as an ORF with a role that remains uncertain. CDR3 size: 16 residues. With 8 bases removed from V and 0 bases from J, the gap between germline ends came to 18 bases. CDR3 sequence reads: CASAPIWQGSTDTQYF. DNA for the CDR3: TGCGCCAGCGCTCCGATTTGGCAGGGAAGCACAGATACGCAGTATTTT.

The chain has TRBV28 and TRBJ2-5; possible D gene TRBD2, 5 bases. CDR1 and CDR2 (germline): MDHEN, SYDVKM. The CDR3 extends over 12 amino acids. Trimming shortened V by 4 bases and J by 8 bases, and 11 bases separated the two germline ends. The CDR3 DNA is TGTGCCAGCAGTTATCCCGGGAAAACCCAGTACTTC. This codes for CASSYPGKTQYF.

The rearrangement links TRBV7-9 to TRBJ1-4, with D maybe TRBD1 (5 bases). CDR3 length: 17 residues. The germline gives CDR1 SEHNR, CDR2 FQNEAQ (reference sequence). Trimming pared 4 bases from V and 0 bases from J, leaving 15 bases between. This CDR3 reads CASSSGTLVATNEKLFF. In DNA form, the CDR3 reads TGTGCCAGCAGCTCCGGGACTTTGGTGGCAACTAATGAAAAACTGTTTTTT.

This chain joins TRBV7-9 and TRBJ2-3; no clear D gene. The germline V gene has CDR1 SEHNR and CDR2 FQNEAQ (reference sequence). The CDR3 has 14 amino acids. The V end lost 1 base, the J end lost 8 bases, and 13 bases lay between the germline ends. CDR3: CASSLVAELATQYF. The CDR3 DNA sequence: TGTGCCAGCAGCTTAGTCGCGGAACTGGCTACGCAGTATTTT.

This clone was observed a single time. This chain's CDR3 is CASSSGLAREQFF. DNA for the CDR3: TGTGCCAGCAGCTCCGGGCTAGCGCGGGAGCAGTTCTTC. The chain has TRBV5-4 and TRBJ2-1; possible D gene TRBD2, 6 bases. CDR3 length equals 13 residues. CDR1 and CDR2 from the germline V gene are SGHNT and YYREEE (reference sequence). With 3 bases removed from V and 10 bases from J, the gap between germline ends came to 14 bases.

This clone was seen only once. The CDR3 DNA is TGTGCCAGCAGCTCTTTAATGACAGGGGAAACCTACGAGCAGTACTTC. Protein product: CASSSLMTGETYEQYF. This chain joins TRBV5-6 and TRBJ2-7, with 8 bases fitting TRBD1. The J segment lost 2 bases and the V segment lost 3 bases, leaving 10 bases of the junction unmatched. From germline, CDR1 is SGHDT and CDR2 YYEEEE. This CDR3 is 16 amino acids long.

V usage is TRBV10-3 and J usage is TRBJ1-1, with D unclear. The CDR3 spans 13 residues. Trimming removed 4 bases at V and 3 bases at J, with 9 bases between. Germline CDR1 and CDR2: ENHRY and SYGVKD. In nucleotides, the CDR3 is TGTGCCATCAGTGCCGAGCGGGACACTGAAGCTTTCTTT. It translates to CAISAERDTEAFF.